This T cell receptor beta chain was identified in a study of blood T cell repertoires in COVID-19. Clones were sequenced by immunoSEQ multiplex PCR, and TCRdb holds only the in-frame ones, with some missing. The table has roughly 150,000 clones, 70% to 85% seen once. The CDR3 runs 14 residues. Trimming removed 1 base from V and 8 bases from J, with 14 bases in between. From germline, CDR1 is LNHDA and CDR2 SQIVND (reference sequence). The material sequenced was peripheral blood. This sequence was found in a woman aged 45-65 years in a cohort sampled during active or convalescent COVID-19. This sequence joins TRBV19 and TRBJ1-2; D perhaps matches TRBD1 (5 bases). CDR3: CASSIGGRARGYTF. CDR3 coding DNA: TGTGCCAGTAGTATAGGGGGGAGGGCTCGAGGCTACACCTTC.